These 12 T cell receptor beta chains came from one sample sequenced in a study of T-cell reconstitution after alpha-beta-depleted transplantation in children. Library preparation (for TCRbeta) was performed with unique molecular identifiers. Each CDR3 protein is one row after TCRdb ran MiXCR on the PCR reads. The sample yields some 490,000 distinct CDR3 sequences, approximately 13% seen once. The sequenced sample was PBMCs from the stem cell graft donor, obtained from the stem cell graft. The receptors were sampled from a human donor who donated a stem cell graft to a child with combined immunodeficiency.

There are many counts of this clonotype. The rearrangement links TRBV12-3 or TRBV12-4 to TRBJ1-2; 7 bases line up with TRBD1. After removal of 6 bases from V and 7 bases from J, the junction contained 17 bases not matched to a gene. This CDR3 contains 16 residues. The CDR3 sequence: CASRPSGAGGILGYTF. In DNA, the CDR3 is TGTGCCAGCAGACCCTCAGGGGCAGGGGGAATCCTTGGCTACACCTTC.

The chain links TRBV28 to TRBJ2-3; 7 bases agree with TRBD1. CDR3 size: 15 residues. Germline V CDR1 and CDR2: MDHEN, SYDVKM. V gave up 5 bases and J gave up 1 base; unmatched junction bases: 6. The CDR3 sequence: CASSERTGGTDTQYF. The CDR3 region has the DNA TGTGCCAGCAGTGAACGGACAGGAGGCACAGATACGCAGTATTTT.

The J gene is TRBJ1-1, the V gene TRBV20-1; D gene ambiguous. This CDR3 is 18 amino acids long. V gave up 0 bases and J gave up 0 bases, with 20 bases separating them. Germline V gene data show CDR1 as DFQATT and CDR2 as SNEGSKA (reference sequence). The CDR3: CSARDGRRASFMNTEAFF. CDR3 sequence (DNA): TGCAGTGCTAGAGATGGGCGAAGGGCCTCCTTCATGAACACTGAAGCTTTCTTT.

This sequence joins TRBV27 and TRBJ2-3; 7 positions agree with TRBD1. The CDR3 totals 15 residues. Germline trimming cut 1 base from V and 2 bases from J; bases unmatched to any gene: 3. In germline, CDR1 is MNHEY, CDR2 SMNVEV (reference sequence). The CDR3 here is CASSLFGQDTDTQYF. In DNA form, the CDR3 reads TGTGCCAGCAGTTTATTTGGACAGGACACAGATACGCAGTATTTT.

CDR3 sequence reads: CASSESPGTGSYEQYF. The CDR3 coding sequence is TGTGCCAGCAGCGAAAGCCCCGGGACAGGGTCGTACGAGCAGTACTTC. V is TRBV11-3 and J is TRBJ2-7; 9 bases agree with TRBD1. Trimming took 5 bases from V and 4 from J; bases not matched to a gene: 12. The germline gives CDR1 SGHNT, CDR2 YENEEA. This CDR3 spans 16 amino acids.

This clonotype has a handful of counts. The chain employs TRBV14 and TRBJ2-7, with 7 bases that match TRBD1. V gave up 0 bases and J gave up 0 bases; unmatched junction bases: 8. This CDR3 spans 17 amino acids. Germline V gene data show CDR1 as SGHDN and CDR2 as FVKESK. CDR3 sequence (DNA): TGTGCCAGCAGCCAAGAACATGGGGACAGTCACTCCTACGAGCAGTACTTC. It specifies CASSQEHGDSHSYEQYF.

This clonotype has at least ten counts. This chain uses TRBV5-6 with TRBJ2-4; 7 nucleotides agree with TRBD1. This CDR3 comprises 12 residues. Germline values: CDR1 SGHDT, CDR2 YYEEEE. V was pared by 4 bases and J by 7 bases, with 2 bases of the junction left unmatched. CDR3 in amino acids: CASSQQGNIQYF. The CDR3 DNA is TGTGCCAGCAGCCAACAGGGGAACATTCAGTACTTC. The variable domain in full, with the rest retrieved from reference TRBV5-6 and TRBJ2-4, is DAGVTQSPTHLIKTRGQQVTLRCSPKSGHDTVSWYQQALGQGPQFIFQYYEEEERQRGNFPDRFSGHQFPNYSSELNVNALLLGDSALYLCASSQQGNIQYFGAGTRLSVL.

This clonotype turned up a few times. The genes are TRBV5-1 and TRBJ2-1; 11 bases map to TRBD2. Germline lookup yields CDR1 SGHRS and CDR2 YFSETQ. The CDR3 is made up of 17 amino acids. The J segment lost 5 bases and the V segment lost 4 bases, leaving 11 bases of the junction unmatched. CDR3 protein: CASSHTLSGGVHNEQFF. The CDR3, as DNA: TGCGCCAGCAGCCACACACTTAGCGGGGGGGTACACAATGAGCAGTTCTTC. Based on the CDR3 plus reference TRBV5-1 and TRBJ2-1, the full variable domain is KAGVTQTPRYLIKTRGQQVTLSCSPISGHRSVSWYQQTPGQGLQFLFEYFSETQRNKGNFPGRFSGRQFSNSRSEMNVSTLELGDSALYLCASSHTLSGGVHNEQFFGPGTRLTVL.

The chain is built from TRBV20-1 and TRBJ2-4; 7 bases agree with TRBD2. V lost 6 bases, J lost 3 bases, and 17 bases stayed unmatched. The V gene's germline CDR1 is DFQATT and CDR2 SNEGSKA (reference sequence). The CDR3 runs to 17 residues. The CDR3 bases are TGCAGTGCCTCAGGCCTTCAGGGTGGGGGGGGCAAAAACATTCAGTACTTC. It is translated as CSASGLQGGGGKNIQYF.

This chain links TRBV7-9 with TRBJ2-5; TRBD2 aligns across 10 bases. V lost 5 bases, J lost 2 bases, and 11 bases stayed unmatched. Germline V gene sequence: CDR1 SEHNR, CDR2 FQNEAQ (reference sequence). This CDR3 comprises 17 residues. CDR3 amino acids: CASSPVGRTSGQETQYF. The CDR3 DNA sequence: TGTGCCAGCAGCCCCGTGGGCCGGACTAGCGGACAAGAGACCCAGTACTTC.

This clonotype was seen a few times. The chain has TRBV16 and TRBJ2-7; weak D call: TRBD1 (5 bases). V dropped 1 base and J dropped 7 bases, with 14 bases sitting between them. Germline-derived CDR1 and CDR2 are KGHSY and FQNENV. This CDR3 has 14 residues. In nucleotides, the CDR3 is TGTGCCAGCAGCCAATGGGGCAGGGCACGGGAGCAGTACTTC. Protein product: CASSQWGRAREQYF.

This clonotype was found a few times. This chain connects TRBV12-3 or TRBV12-4 to TRBJ2-5, with 9 bases fitting TRBD2. The J segment lost 0 bases and the V segment lost 6 bases, leaving 5 bases of the junction unmatched. This CDR3 comprises 15 residues. Here the CDR3 DNA reads TGTGCCAGCAGCAATAGCGGGGGTAACCAAGAGACCCAGTACTTC. Protein product: CASSNSGGNQETQYF.